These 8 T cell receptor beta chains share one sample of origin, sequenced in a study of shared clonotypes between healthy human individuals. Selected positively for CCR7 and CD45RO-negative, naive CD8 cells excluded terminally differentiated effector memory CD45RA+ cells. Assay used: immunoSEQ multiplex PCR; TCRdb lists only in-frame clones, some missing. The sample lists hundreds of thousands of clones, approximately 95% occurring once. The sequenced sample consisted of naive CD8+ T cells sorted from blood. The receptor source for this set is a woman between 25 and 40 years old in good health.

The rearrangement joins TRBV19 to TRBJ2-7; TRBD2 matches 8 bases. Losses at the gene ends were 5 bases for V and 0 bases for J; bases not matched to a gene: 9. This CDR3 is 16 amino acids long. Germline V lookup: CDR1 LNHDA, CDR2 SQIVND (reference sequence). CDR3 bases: TGTGCCAGTAGTTCCAGACTAGCGATCAGCTCCTACGAGCAGTACTTC. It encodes CASSSRLAISSYEQYF. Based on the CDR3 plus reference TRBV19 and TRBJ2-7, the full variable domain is DGGITQSPKYLFRKEGQNVTLSCEQNLNHDAMYWYRQDPGQGLRLIYYSQIVNDFQKGDIAEGYSVSREKKESFPLTVTSAQKNPTAFYLCASSSRLAISSYEQYFGPGTRLTVT.

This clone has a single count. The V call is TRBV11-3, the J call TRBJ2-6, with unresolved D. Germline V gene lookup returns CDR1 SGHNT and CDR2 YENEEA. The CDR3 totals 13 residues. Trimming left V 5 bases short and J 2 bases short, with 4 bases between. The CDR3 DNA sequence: TGTGCCAGCAGCGCAACTGGGGCCAACGTCCTGACTTTC. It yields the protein CASSATGANVLTF.

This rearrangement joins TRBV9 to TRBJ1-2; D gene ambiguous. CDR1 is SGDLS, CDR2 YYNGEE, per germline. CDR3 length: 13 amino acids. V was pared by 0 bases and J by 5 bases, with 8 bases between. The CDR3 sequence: CASSVDSPYGYTF. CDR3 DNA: TGTGCCAGCAGCGTAGATTCCCCATATGGCTACACCTTC.

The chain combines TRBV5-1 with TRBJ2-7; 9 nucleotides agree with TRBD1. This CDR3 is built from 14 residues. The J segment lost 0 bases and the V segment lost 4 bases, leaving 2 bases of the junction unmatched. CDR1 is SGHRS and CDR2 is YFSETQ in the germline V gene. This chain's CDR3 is CASSDRGGSYEQYF. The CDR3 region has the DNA TGCGCCAGCAGCGACAGGGGGGGCTCCTACGAGCAGTACTTC.

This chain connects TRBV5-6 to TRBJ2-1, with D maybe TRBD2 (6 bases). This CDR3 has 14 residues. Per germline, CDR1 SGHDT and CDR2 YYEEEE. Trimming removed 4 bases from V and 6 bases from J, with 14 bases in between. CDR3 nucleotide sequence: TGTGCCAGCAGCGGTAGGACTACTAGCAATGAGCAGTTCTTC. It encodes CASSGRTTSNEQFF.

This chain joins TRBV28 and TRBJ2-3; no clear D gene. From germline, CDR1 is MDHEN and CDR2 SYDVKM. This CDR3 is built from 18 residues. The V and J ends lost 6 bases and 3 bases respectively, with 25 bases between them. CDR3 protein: CASRRNLGLWRQTDTQYF. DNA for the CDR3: TGTGCCAGCAGACGAAACTTAGGGTTATGGAGACAAACAGATACGCAGTATTTT.

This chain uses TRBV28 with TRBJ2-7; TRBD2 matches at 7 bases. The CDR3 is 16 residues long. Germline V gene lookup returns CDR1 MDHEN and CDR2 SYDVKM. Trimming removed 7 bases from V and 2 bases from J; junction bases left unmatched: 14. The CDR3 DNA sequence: TGTGCCAGCATCCCAAACCCGGGTAGCGGGCCCTACGAGCAGTACTTC. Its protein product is CASIPNPGSGPYEQYF.

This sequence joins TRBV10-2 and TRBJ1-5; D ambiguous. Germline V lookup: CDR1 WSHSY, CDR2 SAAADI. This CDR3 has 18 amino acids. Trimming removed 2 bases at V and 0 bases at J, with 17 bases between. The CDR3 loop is CASSEPFGEQYSNQPQHF. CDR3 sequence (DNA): TGCGCCAGCAGTGAGCCTTTCGGGGAACAGTATAGCAATCAGCCCCAGCATTTT.